This note documents a single TCR beta chain sequence. What antigen it recognizes has not been identified. No clone much larger than this one lies a single base away; base qualities are absent. Other DNA sequences in the same sample also yield this CDR3. This sample stems from a study of shared clonotypes between healthy human individuals (dated by TCRdb to 2019 to 2021). Concerning the study at large: A few men and a couple of women, aged 18 to 49 years, made up the cohort. Per donor, three plates each were used for CD4 naive and CD4 memory, two for CD8 naive, and one for CD8 memory. To estimate repertoire size and how much clonotype sharing occurs between individuals, the study deeply sequenced the blood TCR repertoires of about five healthy adults. Libraries were prepared and TCR repertoires were sequenced by different laboratories using diverse techniques, in order to increase sequencing depth and limit assay-specific biases. Leukapheresis yielded between about 0.94 and 10 billion PBMCs per donor. The investigation overall reported the following: Higher generation probabilities were observed for clonotypes shared by all four sorted-subset donors than for non-shared clonotypes. Sampling was restricted to blood, and TCR repertoires in tissue are likely to differ from TCR repertoires in blood. Naive subsets generally had larger estimated clonotype richness than memory subsets did. The small number of donors limited the genetic and exposure-history diversity represented. Pairwise subsampling indicated that sequencing depth was expected to affect the degree of clonotype sharing among donors. Even with the large sequencing depth, rarefaction of the sorted-subset datasets indicated that sequencing was incomplete. Across a few donors, about 5.2% of naive CD4, roughly 3.4% of naive CD8, around 2.5% of memory CD4, and over 0.35% of memory CD8 clonotypes were shared.

Sequences LNHNV (CDR1) and YYDKDF (CDR2) are obtained from the germline V gene (reference sequence). CDR3 length: 15 amino acids, cysteine to phenylalanine. This entry keeps only the CDR3 DNA: 45 bases, framed from base 1. Trimming accounts for 1 base at V and 1 base at J, while the number of junction bases matched to no gene is 0. Using the deep immunoSEQ assay, TCR CDR3 regions were amplified from genomic DNA by multiplex PCR. For each cell subset, the extracted genomic DNA was distributed evenly across all wells of several immunoSEQ 96-well plates, and each plate served as one replicate. For sorted subsets, around 0.2 ug of genomic DNA, equivalent to some 33,000 T cell genomes, went into each replicate PCR. Purified libraries were quantified with a Qubit 3.0 fluorometer, sized on a Bioanalyzer 2100, and re-quantified with the KAPA Library Quantification kit. Every immunoSEQ 96-well plate was sequenced on a separate single-read 150-cycle Illumina NextSeq 550 flow cell. The paper's processing steps were these. Because the immunoSEQ output included only junctional sequences and no quality scores, the filtering could not be the same as the filtering used for full-length reads. To assign V/J genes and CDR3, sequences were annotated using PyIR, a Python wrapper for IgBLAST v1.9, with IMGT germline references. Reads were filtered out if the reads had weak V/J assignments (E-value above 1e-6), no CDR3, stop codons, out-of-frame junctions, or ambiguous translated residues. V3J clonotypes were defined by identical inferred V gene, J gene, and CDR3 amino acid sequence. To compute the percentage overlap between repertoires, the number of shared unique clonotypes was divided by the size of the smaller repertoire. Three approaches were used to assess repertoire richness: RTK rarefaction, the Chao1 estimator, and Recon v2.1 estimates of unobserved clonotypes. For all TCRbeta clonotypes obtained by the gDNA method from four donors, generation probabilities were computed with OLGA. Entries here come from immuneACCESS through TCRdb and include only in-frame sequences with V and J called. Some clones fail to appear in such tables; in the studies checked, an unresolved V gene covers under half of the shortfall, and the cause of the remainder is unknown. V and J calls and clone size are those listed in that table; D and trimming were worked out from the DNA. The table for this sample lists a few million clones; about 90% of them were counted only once. The ten largest make up 0.3% to 0.4% of the sample.

Healthy HIV-negative adults with no recently reported acute infections or vaccinations were included as donors. Every donor was a Caucasian adult living in Nashville, Tennessee, USA. Magnetic negative selection was used to enrich CD4+ T cells, after which naive cells were positively selected on CD45RA and the negative fraction became the memory subset. Blood was collected by leukapheresis, and PBMCs were isolated by Ficoll-Histopaque density gradient centrifugation and then cryopreserved in liquid nitrogen vapor phase. Purity and quantity of every magnetically sorted T cell population were checked by analytical flow cytometry. Genomic DNA was isolated from every sorted fraction and measured by UV absorbance on a Nanodrop 2000c.

The receptor was derived from a man aged 18 to 29 in good health. Some clones in this sample may be carry-over from other donors' samples. Recombination joined TRBV15 with TRBJ2-3; TRBD1 fits 9 bases in the junction. The specimen sequenced was naive CD4+ T cells from PBMCs. The cell subset or site label of this sample denotes: CD45RA+ positively selected. DNA sequence: TGTGCCACCAGCAGAGGGGACAGGGGCACAGATACGCAGTATTTT. This is translated as CATSRGDRGTDTQYF.